The 30 T cell receptor beta chains in this list originate from one sample, sequenced in a study of T cells in Graves' hyperthyroidism and ophthalmopathy. Template material for amplifying TCR beta CDR3 regions consisted of RNA transcripts. The primer set for the first-round RT-PCR of the TCR CDR3 was HTBI. TCRdb fed the multiplex PCR reads into MiXCR, producing one record per CDR3 protein. The table records some 360,000 distinct CDR3 sequences, around 14% of them present only once. The sequencing input was blood. These receptors originate from a woman aged 55-69 years with Graves' hyperthyroidism.

The chain recombines TRBV9 with TRBJ2-1, with 12 bases identical to TRBD2. Germline-derived CDR1 and CDR2 are SGDLS and YYNGEE. The CDR3 has 15 residues. V lost 0 bases and J lost 11; bases outside the gene matches: 6. The CDR3 nucleotides are TGTGCCAGCAGCGTAGGGGGACTAGCGGGCCCGAAGCAGTTCTTC. The encoded protein is CASSVGGLAGPKQFF.

This clonotype was detected many times. The chain combines TRBV24-1 with TRBJ2-7, with D unclear. CDR3 length: 13 amino acids. V was clipped by 3 bases and J by 1 base, with 6 bases between them. The V gene's germline CDR1 is KGHDR and CDR2 SFDVKD. The DNA of the CDR3 is TGTGCCACCAGTGATGGCCAGTCCTACGAGCAGTACTTC. Protein sequence: CATSDGQSYEQYF.

This clonotype was counted ten times or more. This rearrangement joins TRBV2 to TRBJ2-7, with D maybe TRBD2 (6 bases). The CDR3 sequence is 14 residues long. Per germline, CDR1 SNHLY and CDR2 FYNNEI. The V end lost 2 bases, the J end lost 5 bases, and 13 bases lay between the germline ends. Written as DNA, the CDR3 is TGTGCCAGCAGTGAAAGGCGGGGTAGTAACGAGCAGTACTTC. It encodes CASSERRGSNEQYF.

The chain carries TRBV5-1 and TRBJ2-1; 9 bases match TRBD2. The length of the CDR3 is 17 residues. CDR1 is SGHRS, CDR2 YFSETQ, per germline. The ends lost 4 bases at V and 4 bases at J; junction bases unmatched: 12. The CDR3 DNA reads as TGCGCCAGCAGCCCCCCAACGGGACTAGCTTCTTACAATGAGCAGTTCTTC. Translation: CASSPPTGLASYNEQFF.

DNA for the CDR3: TGTGCCAGCAGCCAAGAGGGTAGCGGGAGAACAGATACGCAGTATTTT. It translates to CASSQEGSGRTDTQYF. V is TRBV3-1 and J is TRBJ2-3; the match to TRBD2 covers 9 bases. The V and J ends lost 0 bases and 3 bases, in that order; junction bases with no gene match: 4. Germline lookup yields CDR1 LGHDT and CDR2 YNNKEL (reference sequence). CDR3 length: 16 amino acids.

This clonotype has at least ten counts. V gene TRBV5-1 combines with J gene TRBJ1-1, with D perhaps matching TRBD1 (6 bases). CDR3 length: 15 residues. V was clipped by 0 bases and J by 5 bases, with 14 bases between them. CDR1 and CDR2 (germline): SGHRS, YFSETQ. CDR3 sequence reads: CASSLGAAGATEAFF. CDR3 coding DNA: TGCGCCAGCAGCTTGGGTGCTGCAGGGGCAACTGAAGCTTTCTTT.

The gene calls are TRBV19 and TRBJ1-5; no definite D call. Looked up from germline, CDR1 is LNHDA and CDR2 is SQIVND (reference sequence). V dropped 2 bases and J dropped 0 bases, with 14 bases sitting between them. This CDR3 has 17 amino acids. The CDR3 DNA reads TGTGCCAGTAGTATAAAGAGGATGCTCTATAGCAATCAGCCCCAGCATTTT. Its protein is CASSIKRMLYSNQPQHF.

This clonotype was found many times. The chain is built from TRBV11-2 and TRBJ1-1; weak D call: TRBD1 (6 bases). CDR3 length equals 13 residues. The V end lost 5 bases, the J end lost 5 bases, and 12 bases lay between the germline ends. Per germline, CDR1 SGHAT and CDR2 FQNNGV. CDR3 in amino acids: CASSLTGQTEAFF. CDR3 bases: TGTGCCAGCAGCCTCACCGGACAGACTGAAGCTTTCTTT.

The rearrangement joins TRBV5-6 to TRBJ2-1; D may be TRBD2 (6 bases). Trimming stripped 4 bases from V and 7 bases from J, with 18 bases between. CDR3 length equals 15 residues. Germline loops: CDR1 SGHDT, CDR2 YYEEEE. The CDR3 DNA sequence: TGTGCCAGCAGCCCCCGTGGTGGACTAACTAATGAGCAGTTCTTC. It yields the protein CASSPRGGLTNEQFF.

In regard to this clonotype: The CDR3 ends on some other residue instead of the conserved phenylalanine or tryptophan, so this is likely a read error. The CDR3 coding sequence is TGCAGCACGGGACAGCCAAATTCTAACTATGGCTACACCCTC. It is translated as CSTGQPNSNYGYTL. This chain connects TRBV29-1 to TRBJ1-2, with TRBD1 matching over 7 bases. This CDR3 region has 14 residues. The junction had 9 bases not matched to a gene; V was cut back by 8 bases and J by 0 bases. Germline lookup yields CDR1 SQVTM and CDR2 ANQGSEA.

The rearrangement uses TRBV9 and TRBJ2-7, with D perhaps TRBD2 (5 bases). Trimming removed 3 bases at V and 2 bases at J, with 18 bases between. In germline, CDR1 is SGDLS, CDR2 YYNGEE. The CDR3 is 16 amino acids. The CDR3 nucleotides are TGTGCCAGCAGCGCAGGAGGCGGCCAGTCCGCCTACGAGCAGTACTTC. It yields the protein CASSAGGGQSAYEQYF.

The V call is TRBV5-8, the J call TRBJ1-5, with a tentative D call TRBD1 (5 bases). V was cut by 2 bases and J by 7 bases, with 22 bases left in between. Looked up from germline, CDR1 is SGHTS and CDR2 is YDEGEE. This CDR3 is 17 amino acids long. CDR3 residues: CASSFALAGVSGQPQHF. The CDR3 coding sequence is TGTGCCAGCAGCTTTGCCCTGGCGGGGGTTTCCGGACAGCCCCAGCATTTT. The whole variable domain, remainder taken from reference TRBV5-8 and TRBJ1-5, is EAGVTQSPTHLIKTRGQQATLRCSPISGHTSVYWYQQALGLGLQFLLWYDEGEERNRGNFPPRFSGRQFPNYSSELNVNALELEDSALYLCASSFALAGVSGQPQHFGDGTRLSIL.

This clonotype was seen at least ten times. The J gene is TRBJ2-1, the V gene TRBV5-1; 10 nucleotides align to TRBD2. CDR3 length: 15 amino acids. V was pared by 1 base and J by 8 bases, with 6 bases of the junction left unmatched. Germline CDR1 is SGHRS and CDR2 is YFSETQ. The CDR3 here is CASSLSGRASYEQFF. The CDR3 DNA reads TGCGCCAGCAGCTTGAGCGGGAGGGCCTCGTATGAGCAGTTCTTC.

This clonotype was observed at least ten times. J is TRBJ2-7 and V is TRBV6-1; D not certain. V was cut by 1 base and J by 3 bases, with 10 bases left in between. Germline V gene lookup returns CDR1 MNHNS and CDR2 SASEGT. This CDR3 is built from 14 residues. This CDR3 reads CASSEVRQIYEQYF. The CDR3 DNA is TGTGCCAGCAGTGAAGTCCGGCAGATCTACGAGCAGTACTTC.

J is TRBJ1-6 and V is TRBV7-2; D possibly corresponds to TRBD1 (5 bases). V lost 1 base to trimming and J lost 4 bases, with 29 bases between them. Per germline, CDR1 SGHTA and CDR2 FQGNSA. The CDR3 spans 22 residues. CDR3 sequence: CASSLDLGQPITVAYYNSPLHF. The CDR3 DNA reads TGTGCCAGCAGCTTAGATCTGGGGCAGCCGATAACGGTTGCGTATTATAATTCACCCCTCCACTTT.

The V gene is TRBV10-3, the J gene TRBJ2-2; perhaps D is TRBD1 or TRBD2 (6 bases each). Germline lookup yields CDR1 ENHRY and CDR2 SYGVKD. V was pared by 10 bases and J by 0 bases, with 15 bases between. The CDR3 has 15 residues. The CDR3 here is CATGGGQTNTGELFF. CDR3 sequence (DNA): TGTGCCACCGGGGGAGGACAGACGAACACCGGGGAGCTGTTTTTT.

This clonotype has a handful of counts. The chain joins TRBV6-9 to TRBJ1-5; D is unresolved. CDR3 size: 13 residues. The V gene lost 3 bases and the J gene lost 4 bases, with 7 bases spanning the gap. Germline V gene lookup returns CDR1 MNHGY and CDR2 SVAAGI. DNA of the CDR3: TGTGCCAGCAGTTACGCCGAGAATCAGCCCCAGCATTTT. The encoded protein is CASSYAENQPQHF.

With respect to this clonotype: A much larger clone lies one base from this, so it may be a read error. V and J are TRBV9 and TRBJ2-1; the D is unclear. The V gene lost 0 bases and the J gene lost 0 bases, with 7 bases spanning the gap. In germline, CDR1 is SGDLS, CDR2 YYNGEE. This CDR3 has 15 residues. The CDR3 sequence is CASSVAASSYNEQFF. Written as DNA, the CDR3 is TGTGCCAGCAGCGTAGCGGCGAGCTCCTACAATGAGCAGTTCTTC. The variable domain in full, with the rest retrieved from reference TRBV9 and TRBJ2-1, is DSGVTQTPKHLITATGQRVTLRCSPRSGDLSVYWYQQSLDQGLQFLIQYYNGEERAKGNILERFSAQQFPDLHSELNLSSLELGDSALYFCASSVAASSYNEQFFGPGTRLTVL.

This clonotype has at least ten counts. The chain combines TRBV9 with TRBJ2-1, with a possible D match to TRBD2 (6 bases). The V gene lost 3 bases and the J gene lost 8 bases, with 18 bases spanning the gap. The CDR3 loop spans 15 amino acids. The V gene's germline CDR1 is SGDLS and CDR2 YYNGEE. CDR3 sequence (DNA): TGTGCCAGCAGCGCTAGCGTCACGGGTCCAGATGAGCAGTTCTTC. Residues: CASSASVTGPDEQFF.

This clonotype was recorded at least ten times. The gene calls are TRBV28 and TRBJ2-6; D gene ambiguous. This CDR3 spans 15 amino acids. V was shortened by 6 bases and J by 5 bases, with 14 bases between the two germline ends. CDR1 MDHEN and CDR2 SYDVKM come from the germline V gene. The CDR3 sequence is CASSPVGDWANVLTF. DNA of the CDR3: TGTGCCAGCAGCCCCGTAGGAGACTGGGCCAACGTCCTGACTTTC. The entire variable domain, with the rest obtained from reference TRBV28 and TRBJ2-6, is as follows: DVKVTQSSRYLVKRTGEKVFLECVQDMDHENMFWYRQDPGLGLRLIYFSYDVKMKEKGDIPEGYSVSREKKERFSLILESASTNQTSMYLCASSPVGDWANVLTFGAGSRLTVL.

This clonotype appeared many times. The chain couples TRBV20-1 to TRBJ2-7; 10 bases match TRBD2. Germline values: CDR1 DFQATT, CDR2 SNEGSKA (reference sequence). V was pared by 1 base and J by 0 bases, with 9 bases of the junction left unmatched. The CDR3 extends over 17 amino acids. The CDR3 is CSARVGSGRTFSYEQYF. The DNA of the CDR3 is TGCAGTGCTAGAGTGGGTAGCGGGAGGACTTTCTCCTACGAGCAGTACTTC.

This clonotype was found a few times. The rearrangement joins TRBV29-1 to TRBJ1-1; D not resolved. Trimming removed 3 bases at V and 1 base at J, with 6 bases between. Germline CDR1 SQVTM, CDR2 ANQGSEA. The CDR3 sequence is 12 residues long. The CDR3 is CSVESQNTEAFF. The CDR3 DNA reads TGCAGCGTTGAGAGTCAGAACACTGAAGCTTTCTTT.

This clonotype was observed at least ten times. The chain joins TRBV5-1 to TRBJ2-1; 9 nucleotides align to TRBD1. V shed 2 bases, J shed 0 bases, and the junction held 18 bases outside the gene matches. This CDR3 contains 21 residues. CDR1 SGHRS and CDR2 YFSETQ come from the germline V gene. CDR3 DNA: TGCGCCAGCAGCTTACCCCCCGGGACAGGGTTCGGCGGGAGCTCCTACAATGAGCAGTTCTTC. It translates to CASSLPPGTGFGGSSYNEQFF.

This chain links TRBV4-1 with TRBJ1-4; D may be TRBD1 (5 bases). V shed 1 base and J shed 5 bases, with 8 bases lying between them. This CDR3 is built from 14 residues. Germline loops: CDR1 MGHRA, CDR2 YSYEKL. Written as DNA, the CDR3 is TGCGCCAGCAGCCAAGGGGGCGAGAATGAAAAACTGTTTTTT. This sequence encodes CASSQGGENEKLFF.

This clonotype has at least ten counts. The chain joins TRBV10-3 to TRBJ2-7, with D unresolved. The V and J ends lost 10 bases and 2 bases respectively, with 9 bases between them. This CDR3 has 11 residues. Germline values: CDR1 ENHRY, CDR2 SYGVKD. CDR3 protein: CATTSTYEQYF. CDR3 in DNA: TGTGCCACCACAAGCACCTACGAGCAGTACTTC.

At least ten counts were recorded for this clonotype. The V and J genes are TRBV6-1 and TRBJ2-2; D is perhaps TRBD2 (6 bases). Germline loops: CDR1 MNHNS, CDR2 SASEGT. Trimming took 4 bases from V and 0 from J, leaving 15 bases between them. The CDR3 has 17 residues. This CDR3 is CASSVSLGGANTGELFF. CDR3 nucleotide sequence: TGTGCCAGCAGTGTCTCGCTAGGAGGGGCGAACACCGGGGAGCTGTTTTTT.

This clonotype was seen only once. Given a much more abundant clone one base away, this may be a read error. The chain couples TRBV4-1 to TRBJ2-5; perhaps TRBD1 as D (5 bases). Gene TRBJ2-1 matches the end of the DNA better, so the J call may be wrong. The CDR3 length is 15 residues. Per the germline V gene, CDR1 is MGHRA and CDR2 is YSYEKL. CDR3 in DNA: TGCGCCAGCAGCCAAGACAGGGTCCCTTTAGAGACCCAGTTCTTC. Translated, it gives CASSQDRVPLETQFF.

This clonotype was recorded many times. The rearrangement uses TRBV2 and TRBJ1-4, with a possible D match to TRBD1 (6 bases). CDR1 is SNHLY and CDR2 is FYNNEI in the germline V gene. This CDR3 has 12 residues. Trimming left V 4 bases short and J 6 bases short, with 6 bases between. DNA of the CDR3: TGTGCCAGCAGTGGACAGGATGAAAAACTGTTTTTT. The encoded protein is CASSGQDEKLFF.

Many counts were recorded for this clonotype. J is TRBJ2-2 and V is TRBV11-1, with a possible D match to TRBD1 (6 bases). Germline CDR1 reads SGHAT; CDR2 reads FQDESV (reference sequence). V was shortened by 6 bases and J by 1 base, with 6 bases between the two germline ends. This CDR3 spans 13 amino acids. The CDR3 DNA is TGTGCCAGCAGACAGGGGAACACCGGGGAGCTGTTTTTT. It encodes CASRQGNTGELFF.

This clonotype occurred many times. The genes are TRBV7-3 and TRBJ2-1, with D possibly being TRBD2 (5 bases). Germline CDR1 is SGHTA and CDR2 is FQGTGA. The CDR3 has 14 residues. V dropped 4 bases and J dropped 9 bases, with 16 bases sitting between them. CDR3 protein: CASSWDLRDPEQFF. DNA of the CDR3: TGTGCCAGCAGCTGGGATCTCCGGGATCCTGAGCAGTTCTTC.